These T cell receptor beta chains were read from a single sample in a study of Ad26.COV2.S vaccination and SARS-CoV-2 variants. Here immunoSEQ multiplex PCR was the method, and the copy in TCRdb shows in-frame clones only, minus some. The sample consists of a few hundred thousand clones, about 90% of them appearing once. Sequencing used peripheral blood, obtained in a trial of Ad26.COV2.S vaccine versus placebo. All receptors come from a person between 18 and 65 years old who received the Ad26.COV2.S COVID-19 vaccine or a placebo. The CDR3 runs from the conserved cysteine through the conserved F or W. The D gene is left open where the match is weak. The listing skips clone size in some rows; elsewhere it reads once, few, many or a size class.

d_gene	v_gene	len	j_gene	abundance	CDR3nt	CDR3aa
TRBD2	TRBV7-2	17	TRBJ2-1	.	TGTGCCAGCAGCTTATTTAAGGGACTAGCGGGAGAGAATGAGCAGTTCTTC	CASSLFKGLAGENEQFF
.	TRBV7-9	15	TRBJ1-5	.	TGTGCCAGCAGCAAAGGACAAGAACCCGATCAGCCCCAGCATTTT	CASSKGQEPDQPQHF
.	TRBV28	16	TRBJ1-3	.	TGTGCCACGTCGGACCCGAGGGGGAACTCTGGAAACACCATATATTTT	CATSDPRGNSGNTIYF
.	TRBV10-3	12	TRBJ2-5	once	TGTGCCATCAGCGAAGGAAAAGAGACCCAGTACTTC	CAISEGKETQYF
TRBD1	TRBV7-9	16	TRBJ2-6	.	TGTGCCAGCAGCTTAAGGACAGGAACTGGGGCCAACGTCCTGACTTTC	CASSLRTGTGANVLTF
TRBD2	TRBV7-3	16	TRBJ2-3	.	TGTGCCAGCAGCTTAAAAGCGGGAGGAAGCACAGATACGCAGTATTTT	CASSLKAGGSTDTQYF
.	TRBV6-2/TRBV6-3	16	TRBJ1-1	.	TGTGCCAGCAGTTACTCGGTTGGGGGAGGGGGCACTGAAGCTTTCTTT	CASSYSVGGGGTEAFF
TRBD1	TRBV7-2	16	TRBJ1-2	.	TGTGCCAGCAGCTTAACAGGGACAGGGTTTAACTATGGCTACACCTTC	CASSLTGTGFNYGYTF
.	TRBV7-8	13	TRBJ2-3	.	TGTGCCAGCAGCTTAGGACGGTGGGATACGCAGTATTTT	CASSLGRWDTQYF
.	TRBV6-2/TRBV6-3	16	TRBJ2-6	.	TGTGCCAGCAGTTCGCTTCCGGGCTCTGGGGCCAACGTCCTGACTTTC	CASSSLPGSGANVLTF